The 4 T cell receptor beta chains below were found in one sample sequenced in a study of blood T cell repertoires in COVID-19. TCRdb's copy holds only in-frame clones and misses some; the assay was immunoSEQ multiplex PCR. The sample lists tens of thousands of clones, about 90% occurring once. The specimen sequenced was peripheral blood. The receptors derive from a human donor in a cohort sampled during active COVID-19.

The rearrangement joins TRBV11-2 to TRBJ2-7; the match to TRBD2 covers 10 bases. Germline V gives CDR1 SGHAT, CDR2 FQNNGV. This CDR3 has 14 amino acids. V lost 5 bases and J lost 6; bases outside the gene matches: 7. The CDR3, as DNA: TGTGCCAGCAGCCAGGCACTAGCGGGACGCGAGCAGTACTTC. Protein sequence: CASSQALAGREQYF.

The chain couples TRBV18 to TRBJ2-2; D perhaps matches TRBD1 (6 bases). V was clipped by 3 bases and J by 2 bases, with 10 bases between them. The CDR3 runs 15 residues. Germline CDR1 and CDR2: KGHSH and LQKENI. The CDR3 sequence is CASSPGQRNTGELFF. The CDR3 coding sequence is TGTGCCAGCTCACCGGGACAACGAAACACCGGGGAGCTGTTTTTT.

The chain joins TRBV10-3 to TRBJ2-7; 8 bases are shared with TRBD1. J lost 1 base, V lost 6 bases, and 2 bases had no gene match. CDR3 length: 13 residues. Germline lookup yields CDR1 ENHRY and CDR2 SYGVKD. The CDR3 loop reads CAIRQGDSYEQYF. The CDR3 DNA reads as TGTGCCATCAGACAGGGGGATTCCTACGAGCAGTACTTC.

The chain employs TRBV11-3 and TRBJ2-1, with D unclear. CDR3 length: 14 residues. Between the trimmed V and J ends, which lost 0 bases and 10 bases, there was a span of 13 bases. Per the germline V gene, CDR1 is SGHNT and CDR2 is YENEEA. CDR3 nucleotide sequence: TGTGCCAGCAGCTTAGATCCATCATCCGGGGAGCAGTTCTTC. Its protein is CASSLDPSSGEQFF. The variable domain in full, with the rest retrieved from reference TRBV11-3 and TRBJ2-1, is EAGVVQSPRYKIIEKKQPVAFWCNPISGHNTLYWYLQNLGQGPELLIRYENEEAVDDSQLPKDRFSAERLKGVDSTLKIQPAELGDSAVYLCASSLDPSSGEQFFGPGTRLTVL.